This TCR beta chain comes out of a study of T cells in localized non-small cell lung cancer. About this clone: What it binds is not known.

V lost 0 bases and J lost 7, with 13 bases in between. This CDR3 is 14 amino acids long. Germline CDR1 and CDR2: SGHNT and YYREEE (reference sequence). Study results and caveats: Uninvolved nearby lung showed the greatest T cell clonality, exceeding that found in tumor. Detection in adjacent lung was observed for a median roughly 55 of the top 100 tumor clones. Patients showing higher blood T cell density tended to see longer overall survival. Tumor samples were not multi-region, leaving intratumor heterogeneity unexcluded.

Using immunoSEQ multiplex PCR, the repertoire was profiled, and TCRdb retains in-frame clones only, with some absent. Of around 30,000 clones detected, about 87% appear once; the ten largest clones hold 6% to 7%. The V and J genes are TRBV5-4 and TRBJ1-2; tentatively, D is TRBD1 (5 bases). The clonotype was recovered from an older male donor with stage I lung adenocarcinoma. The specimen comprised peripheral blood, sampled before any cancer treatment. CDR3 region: CASSLGGEGFGYTF. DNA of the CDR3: TGTGCCAGCAGCTTGGGGGGGGAAGGTTTTGGCTACACCTTC.